This TCR beta chain was captured by sequencing in a study of cytomegalovirus exposure and HLA in healthy donors. The PCR had 60 Vbeta and 13 Jbeta primers. This table comes from immunoSEQ multiplex PCR, and its TCRdb copy is limited to in-frame clones, with some not included. Found here are tens of thousands of clones, approximately 71% of them singletons; the top ten hold approximately 3.7%. The sequence was obtained from a man aged 25-45 years in good health and CMV-seronegative. The sample taken for sequencing was PBMCs.

The CDR3 reads CASSLSPTYTDTQYF. The CDR3 coding sequence is TGCGCCAGCAGCTTGTCGCCCACCTACACAGATACGCAGTATTTT. The genes are TRBV5-1 and TRBJ2-3; no reliable D call. With 1 base removed from V and 2 bases from J, the gap between germline ends came to 11 bases. The CDR3 covers 15 residues. The V gene's germline CDR1 is SGHRS and CDR2 YFSETQ.